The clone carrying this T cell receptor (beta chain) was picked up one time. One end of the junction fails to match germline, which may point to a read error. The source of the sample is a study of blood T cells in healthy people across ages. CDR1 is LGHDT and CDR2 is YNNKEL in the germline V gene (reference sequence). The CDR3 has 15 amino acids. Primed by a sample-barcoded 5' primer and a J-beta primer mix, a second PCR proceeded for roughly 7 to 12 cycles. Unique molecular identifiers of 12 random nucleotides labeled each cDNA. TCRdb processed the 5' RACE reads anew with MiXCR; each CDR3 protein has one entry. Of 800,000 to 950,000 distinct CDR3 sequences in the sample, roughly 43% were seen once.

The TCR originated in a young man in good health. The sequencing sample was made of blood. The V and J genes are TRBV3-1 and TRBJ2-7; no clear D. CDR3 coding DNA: TGTGCCAGCTGCCAACGCGAGAGATCAGACTACGAGCAGTACTTC. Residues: CASCQRERSDYEQYF.